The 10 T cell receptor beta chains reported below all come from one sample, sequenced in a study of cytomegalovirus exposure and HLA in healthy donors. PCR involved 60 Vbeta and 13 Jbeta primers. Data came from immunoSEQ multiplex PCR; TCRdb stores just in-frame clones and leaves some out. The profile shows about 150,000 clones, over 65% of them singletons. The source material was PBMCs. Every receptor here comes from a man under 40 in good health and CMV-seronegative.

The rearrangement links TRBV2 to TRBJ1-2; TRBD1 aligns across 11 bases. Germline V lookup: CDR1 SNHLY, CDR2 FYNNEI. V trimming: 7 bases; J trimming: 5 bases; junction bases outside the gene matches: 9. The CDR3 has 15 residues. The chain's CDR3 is CASTSGTGGLYGYTF. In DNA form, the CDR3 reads TGTGCCAGCACCTCCGGGACAGGGGGTCTGTATGGCTACACCTTC.

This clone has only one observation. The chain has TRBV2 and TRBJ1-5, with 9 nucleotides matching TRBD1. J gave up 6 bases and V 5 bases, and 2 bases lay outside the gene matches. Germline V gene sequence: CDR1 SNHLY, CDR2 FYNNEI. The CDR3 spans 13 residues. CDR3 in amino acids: CASSRQGGQPQHF. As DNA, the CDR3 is TGTGCCAGCAGTCGACAGGGGGGTCAGCCCCAGCATTTT.

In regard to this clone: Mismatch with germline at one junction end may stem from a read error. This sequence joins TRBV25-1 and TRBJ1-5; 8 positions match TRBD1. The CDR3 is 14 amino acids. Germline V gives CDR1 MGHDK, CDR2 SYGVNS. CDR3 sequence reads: CASSADRGNQPQNF. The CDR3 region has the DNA TGTGCCAGCAGTGCCGACAGGGGCAATCAGCCCCAGAATTTT.

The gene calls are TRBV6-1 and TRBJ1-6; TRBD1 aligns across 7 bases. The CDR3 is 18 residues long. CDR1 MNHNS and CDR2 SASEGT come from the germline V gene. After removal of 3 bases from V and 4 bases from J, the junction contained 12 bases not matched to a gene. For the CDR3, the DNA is TGTGCCAGCAGTGATGGGTCGAGGGGGCCAACATATAATTCACCCCTCCACTTT. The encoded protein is CASSDGSRGPTYNSPLHF.

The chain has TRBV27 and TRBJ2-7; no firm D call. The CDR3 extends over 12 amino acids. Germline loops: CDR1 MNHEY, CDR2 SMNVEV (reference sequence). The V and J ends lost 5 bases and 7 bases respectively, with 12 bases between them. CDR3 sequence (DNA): TGTGCCAGCAGTAACGGAGTGTTAGAGCAGTACTTC. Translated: CASSNGVLEQYF.

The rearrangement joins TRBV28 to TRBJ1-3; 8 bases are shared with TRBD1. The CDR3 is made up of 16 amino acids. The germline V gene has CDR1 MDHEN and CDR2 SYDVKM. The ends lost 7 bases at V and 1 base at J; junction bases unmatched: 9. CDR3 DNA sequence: TGTGCCAGCACTACCAGGGGGCGTGCTTCTGGAAACACCATATATTTT. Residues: CASTTRGRASGNTIYF.

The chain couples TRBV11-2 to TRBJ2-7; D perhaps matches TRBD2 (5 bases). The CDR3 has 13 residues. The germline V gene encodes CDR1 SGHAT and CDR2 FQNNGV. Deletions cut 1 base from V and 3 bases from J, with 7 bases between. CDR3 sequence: CASSLGGIYEQYF. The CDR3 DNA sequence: TGTGCCAGCAGCTTAGGAGGGATCTACGAGCAGTACTTC.

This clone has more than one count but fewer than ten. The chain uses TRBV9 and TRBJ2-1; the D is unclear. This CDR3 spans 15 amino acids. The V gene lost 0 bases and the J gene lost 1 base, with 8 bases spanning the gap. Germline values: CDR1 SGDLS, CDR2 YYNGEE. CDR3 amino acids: CASSVESGSYNEQFF. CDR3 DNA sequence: TGTGCCAGCAGCGTAGAATCCGGGTCCTACAATGAGCAGTTCTTC.

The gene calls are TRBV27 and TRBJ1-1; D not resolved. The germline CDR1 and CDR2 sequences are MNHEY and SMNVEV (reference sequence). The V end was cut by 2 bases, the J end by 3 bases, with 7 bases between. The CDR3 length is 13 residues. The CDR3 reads CASSLMRDTEAFF. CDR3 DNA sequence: TGTGCCAGCAGTTTAATGAGGGACACTGAAGCTTTCTTT.

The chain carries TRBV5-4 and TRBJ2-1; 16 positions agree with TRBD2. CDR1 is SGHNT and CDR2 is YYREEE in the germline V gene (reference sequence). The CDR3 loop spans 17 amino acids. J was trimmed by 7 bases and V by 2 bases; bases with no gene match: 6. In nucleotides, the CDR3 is TGTGCCAGCAGCTTTCCGGGACTAGCGGGGGGGCCAAATGAGCAGTTCTTC. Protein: CASSFPGLAGGPNEQFF.